This T cell receptor (beta chain) was documented in a study of OX40 agonist ivuxolimab in advanced cancers. Findings of the study overall: The study observed clonal expansion of CD4+ and CD8+ blood T cells by week 6 at 0.1 to 3.0 mg/kg.

With regard to this clone: Its target is unknown.

The data were produced by immunoSEQ multiplex PCR, yet TCRdb's version contains in-frame clones alone and is incomplete. In the table there are 50,000 to 65,000 clones, approximately 91% of which are singletons. Germline assignment: CDR1 LNHDA and CDR2 SQIVND (reference sequence). The CDR3 covers 16 residues. The V and J ends lost 8 bases and 2 bases respectively, with 21 bases between them. The sample consisted of CD4+ or CD8+ T cells sorted from blood, taken in a trial of the OX40 agonist ivuxolimab. The TCR sequence derives from an adult with an advanced solid tumor such as melanoma, head and neck, liver or kidney cancer. The V call is TRBV19, the J call TRBJ2-5; no firm D call. The CDR3 bases are TGTGCCAGTGCGCCCGATTTTACACCGCTACAAGAGACCCAGTACTTC. Translation gives CASAPDFTPLQETQYF.